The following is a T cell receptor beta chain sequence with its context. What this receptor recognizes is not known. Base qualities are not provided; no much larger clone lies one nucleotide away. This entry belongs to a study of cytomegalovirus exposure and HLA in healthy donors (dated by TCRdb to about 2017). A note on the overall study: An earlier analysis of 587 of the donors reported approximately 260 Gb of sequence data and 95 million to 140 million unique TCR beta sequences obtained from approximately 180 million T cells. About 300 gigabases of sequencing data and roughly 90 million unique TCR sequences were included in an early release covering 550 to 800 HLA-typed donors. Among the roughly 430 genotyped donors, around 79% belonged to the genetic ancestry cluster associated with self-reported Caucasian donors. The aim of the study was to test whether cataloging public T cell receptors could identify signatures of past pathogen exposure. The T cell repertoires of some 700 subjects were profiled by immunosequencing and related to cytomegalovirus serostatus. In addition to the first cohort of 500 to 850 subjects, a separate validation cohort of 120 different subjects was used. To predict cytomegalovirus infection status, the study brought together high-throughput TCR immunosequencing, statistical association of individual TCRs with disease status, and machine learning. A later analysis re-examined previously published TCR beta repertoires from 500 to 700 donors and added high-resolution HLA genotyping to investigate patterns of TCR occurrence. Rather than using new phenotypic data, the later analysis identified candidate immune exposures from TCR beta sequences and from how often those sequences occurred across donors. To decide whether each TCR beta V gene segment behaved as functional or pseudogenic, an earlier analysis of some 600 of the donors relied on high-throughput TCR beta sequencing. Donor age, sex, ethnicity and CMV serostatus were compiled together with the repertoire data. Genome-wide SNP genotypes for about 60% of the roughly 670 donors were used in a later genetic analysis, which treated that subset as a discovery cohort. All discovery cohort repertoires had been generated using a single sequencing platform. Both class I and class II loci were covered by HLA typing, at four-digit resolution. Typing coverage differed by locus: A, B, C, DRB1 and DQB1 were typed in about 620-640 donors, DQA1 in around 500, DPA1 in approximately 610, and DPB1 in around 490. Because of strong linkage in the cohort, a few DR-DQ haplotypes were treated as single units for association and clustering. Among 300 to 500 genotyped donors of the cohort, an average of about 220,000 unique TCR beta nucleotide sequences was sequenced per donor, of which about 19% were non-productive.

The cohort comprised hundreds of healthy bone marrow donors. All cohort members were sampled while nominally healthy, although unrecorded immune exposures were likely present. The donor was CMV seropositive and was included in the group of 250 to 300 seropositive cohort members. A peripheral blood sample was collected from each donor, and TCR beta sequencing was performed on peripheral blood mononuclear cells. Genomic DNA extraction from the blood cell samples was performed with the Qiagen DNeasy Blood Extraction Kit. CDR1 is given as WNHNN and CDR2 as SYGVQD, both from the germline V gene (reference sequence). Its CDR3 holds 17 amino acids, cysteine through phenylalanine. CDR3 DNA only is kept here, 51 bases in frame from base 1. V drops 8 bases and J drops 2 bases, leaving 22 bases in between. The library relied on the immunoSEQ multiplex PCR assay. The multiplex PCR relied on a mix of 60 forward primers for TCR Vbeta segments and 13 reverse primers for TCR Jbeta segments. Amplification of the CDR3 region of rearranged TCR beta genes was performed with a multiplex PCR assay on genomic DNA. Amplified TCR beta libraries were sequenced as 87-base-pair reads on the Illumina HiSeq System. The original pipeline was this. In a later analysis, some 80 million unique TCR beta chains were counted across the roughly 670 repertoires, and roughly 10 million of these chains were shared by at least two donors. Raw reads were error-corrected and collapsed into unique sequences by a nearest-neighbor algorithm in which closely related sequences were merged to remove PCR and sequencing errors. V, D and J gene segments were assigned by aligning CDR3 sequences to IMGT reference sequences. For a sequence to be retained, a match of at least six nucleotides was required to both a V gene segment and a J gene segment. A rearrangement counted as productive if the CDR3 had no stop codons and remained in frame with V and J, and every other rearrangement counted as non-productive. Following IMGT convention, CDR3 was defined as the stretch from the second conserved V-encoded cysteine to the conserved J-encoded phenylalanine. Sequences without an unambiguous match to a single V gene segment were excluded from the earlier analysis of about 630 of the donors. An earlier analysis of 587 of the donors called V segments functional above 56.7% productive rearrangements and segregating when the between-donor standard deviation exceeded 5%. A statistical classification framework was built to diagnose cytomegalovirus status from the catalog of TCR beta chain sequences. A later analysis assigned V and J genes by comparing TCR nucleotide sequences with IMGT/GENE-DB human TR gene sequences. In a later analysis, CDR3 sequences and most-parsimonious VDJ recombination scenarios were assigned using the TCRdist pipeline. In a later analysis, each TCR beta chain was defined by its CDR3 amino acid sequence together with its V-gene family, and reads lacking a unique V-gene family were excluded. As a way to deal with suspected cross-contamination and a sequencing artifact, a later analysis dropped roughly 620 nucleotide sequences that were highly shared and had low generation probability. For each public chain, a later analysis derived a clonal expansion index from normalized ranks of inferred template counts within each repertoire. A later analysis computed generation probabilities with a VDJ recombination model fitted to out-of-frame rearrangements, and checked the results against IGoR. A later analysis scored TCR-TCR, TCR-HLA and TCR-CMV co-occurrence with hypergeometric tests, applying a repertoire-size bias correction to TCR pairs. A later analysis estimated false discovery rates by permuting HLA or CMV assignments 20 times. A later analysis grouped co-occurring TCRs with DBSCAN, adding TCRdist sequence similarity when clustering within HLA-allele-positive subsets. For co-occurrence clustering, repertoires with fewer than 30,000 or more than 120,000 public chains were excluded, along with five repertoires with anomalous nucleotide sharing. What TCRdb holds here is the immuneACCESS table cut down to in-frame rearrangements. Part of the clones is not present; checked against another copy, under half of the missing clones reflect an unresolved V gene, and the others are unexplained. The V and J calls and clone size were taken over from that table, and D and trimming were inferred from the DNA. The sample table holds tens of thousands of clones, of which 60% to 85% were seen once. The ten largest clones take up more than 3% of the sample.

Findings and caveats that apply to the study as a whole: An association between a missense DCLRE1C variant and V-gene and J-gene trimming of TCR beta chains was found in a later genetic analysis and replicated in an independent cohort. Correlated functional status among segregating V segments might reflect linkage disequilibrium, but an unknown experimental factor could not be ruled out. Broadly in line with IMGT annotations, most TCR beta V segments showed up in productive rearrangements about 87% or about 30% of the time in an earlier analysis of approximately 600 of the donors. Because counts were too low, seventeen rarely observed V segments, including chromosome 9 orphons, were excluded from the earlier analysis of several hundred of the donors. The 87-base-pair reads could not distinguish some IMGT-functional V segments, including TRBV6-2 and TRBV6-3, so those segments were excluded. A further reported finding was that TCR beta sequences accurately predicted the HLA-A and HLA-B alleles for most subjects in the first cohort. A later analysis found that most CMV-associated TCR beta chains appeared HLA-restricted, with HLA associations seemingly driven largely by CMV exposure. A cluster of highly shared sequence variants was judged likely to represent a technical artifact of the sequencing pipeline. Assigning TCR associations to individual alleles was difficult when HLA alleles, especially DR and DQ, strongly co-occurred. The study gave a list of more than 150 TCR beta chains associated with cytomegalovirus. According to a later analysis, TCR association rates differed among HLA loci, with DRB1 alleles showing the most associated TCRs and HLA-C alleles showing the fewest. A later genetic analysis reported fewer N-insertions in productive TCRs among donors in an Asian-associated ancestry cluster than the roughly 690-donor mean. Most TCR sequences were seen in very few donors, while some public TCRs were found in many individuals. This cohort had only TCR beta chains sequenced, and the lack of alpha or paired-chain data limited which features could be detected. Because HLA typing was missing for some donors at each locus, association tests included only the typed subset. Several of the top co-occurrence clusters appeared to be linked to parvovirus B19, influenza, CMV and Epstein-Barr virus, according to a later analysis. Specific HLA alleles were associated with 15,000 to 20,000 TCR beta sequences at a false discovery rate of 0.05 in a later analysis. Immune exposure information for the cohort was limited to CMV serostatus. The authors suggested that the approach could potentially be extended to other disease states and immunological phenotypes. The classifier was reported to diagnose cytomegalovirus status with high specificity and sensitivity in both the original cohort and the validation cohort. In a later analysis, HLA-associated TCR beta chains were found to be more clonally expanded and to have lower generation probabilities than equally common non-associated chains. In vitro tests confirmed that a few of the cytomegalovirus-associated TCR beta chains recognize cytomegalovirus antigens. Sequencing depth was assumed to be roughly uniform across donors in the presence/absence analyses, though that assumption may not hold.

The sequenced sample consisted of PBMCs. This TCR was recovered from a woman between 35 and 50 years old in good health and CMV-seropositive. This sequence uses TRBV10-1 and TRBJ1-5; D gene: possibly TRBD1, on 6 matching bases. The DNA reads TGCGCCAGCCACCCCATCACAGGGAAGAGGGGCAATCAGCCCCAGCATTTT. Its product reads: CASHPITGKRGNQPQHF.